This TCR beta chain was retrieved from a study of T-cell memory formation after mild COVID-19. At the level of the study: Largely, TCR clusters stayed within a single donor. Whole-study results and caveats: Clones shrinking from day 15 to 85 showed even CD4/CD8 mixes; later expanders tilted CD4+.

This clonotype was detected a few times. Its specificity is unknown. The CDR3 sequence is 15 residues long. V trimming: 2 bases; J trimming: 2 bases; junction bases outside the gene matches: 1. Germline CDR1 and CDR2: MGHRA and YSYEKL. TCRdb processed the 5' RACE reads anew with MiXCR; each CDR3 protein has one entry. In the table there are more than 250,000 distinct CDR3 sequences, under 20% of which are singletons. The receptor comes from a man aged 18 to 30 who had mild COVID-19 (a few samples of this study predate the infection). Cell type and time point are not known. The sequenced sample was PBMCs or a T cell subset sorted from them (not recorded which). The chain links TRBV4-1 to TRBJ1-5; 9 bases line up with TRBD1. The CDR3, as DNA: TGCGCCAGCAGCCAACGGACAGGGGGCAATCAGCCCCAGCATTTT. The encoded protein is CASSQRTGGNQPQHF.